The source of this T cell receptor beta chain is a study of T cells in Graves' hyperthyroidism and ophthalmopathy. This clonotype was recorded a few times. A patient was excluded if there was uncontrolled infection, other autoimmune disease, pregnancy or lactation. TCR beta CDR3 regions were amplified from RNA. Initially, a first-round RT-PCR of the TCR CDR3 employed the HTBI primer set. MiXCR, applied by TCRdb to the multiplex PCR reads, yields one record per CDR3 protein. Here the sample spans a few hundred thousand distinct CDR3 sequences, 20% being singletons. The CDR3 loop spans 17 amino acids. In germline, CDR1 is SGHDN, CDR2 FVKESK. J gave up 2 bases and V 0 bases, and 8 bases lay outside the gene matches.

This TCR came from a man aged 18 to 29 with Graves' hyperthyroidism. The chain carries TRBV14 and TRBJ2-7, with TRBD1 matching 9 bases. Sequences were obtained from blood. The CDR3: CASSQDPGQGRTYEQYF. CDR3 in DNA: TGTGCCAGCAGCCAAGATCCGGGACAGGGTCGAACCTACGAGCAGTACTTC.